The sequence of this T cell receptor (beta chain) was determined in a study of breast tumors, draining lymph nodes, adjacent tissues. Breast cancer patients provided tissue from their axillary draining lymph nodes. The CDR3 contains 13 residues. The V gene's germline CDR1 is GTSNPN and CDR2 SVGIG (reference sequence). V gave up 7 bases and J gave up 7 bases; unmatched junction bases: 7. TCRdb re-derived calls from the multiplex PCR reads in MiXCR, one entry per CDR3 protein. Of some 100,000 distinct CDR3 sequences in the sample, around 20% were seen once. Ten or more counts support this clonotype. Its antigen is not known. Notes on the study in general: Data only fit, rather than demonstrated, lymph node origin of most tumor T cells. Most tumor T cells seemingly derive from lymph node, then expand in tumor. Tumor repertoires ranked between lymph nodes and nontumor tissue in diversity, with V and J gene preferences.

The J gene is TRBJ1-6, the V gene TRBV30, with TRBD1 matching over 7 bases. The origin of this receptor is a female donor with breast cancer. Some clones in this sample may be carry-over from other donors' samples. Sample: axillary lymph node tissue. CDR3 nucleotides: TGTGCCTACCTCTGGACAGGAAATTCACCCCTCCACTTT. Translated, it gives CAYLWTGNSPLHF.